This TCR beta chain came from a study of OX40 agonist ivuxolimab in advanced cancers. The data were produced by immunoSEQ multiplex PCR, yet TCRdb's version contains in-frame clones alone and is incomplete. The table records roughly 8,200 clones, 75% to 85% of them present only once. Germline V lookup: CDR1 SSHAT, CDR2 FNYEAQ (reference sequence). The CDR3 contains 14 residues. Trimming shortened V by 6 bases and J by 6 bases, and 17 bases separated the two germline ends. Here the sequenced sample was CD4+ or CD8+ T cells sorted from blood, taken in a trial of the OX40 agonist ivuxolimab. The J gene is TRBJ1-1, the V gene TRBV7-7; D remains unclear. The origin of this receptor is an adult with an advanced solid tumor such as melanoma, head and neck, liver or kidney cancer. The CDR3 DNA is TGTGCCAGCAGTAAAAACCTTGCGGACCCTGAAGCTTTCTTT. It is translated as CASSKNLADPEAFF.